This is a list of T cell receptor beta chains from one sample in a study of cytomegalovirus exposure and HLA in healthy donors. TCRdb's table, derived via immunoSEQ multiplex PCR, lists solely in-frame clones and lacks some. The sample consists of roughly 160,000 clones, roughly 84% of them appearing once. Sequenced: PBMCs. The receptor source for this set is a man aged 25-45 years in good health and CMV-seronegative. Each CDR3 is given with its conserved first and last residue. Fields, in order: CDR3 protein, CDR3 DNA, J gene, D gene, V gene, clone size. The D gene is left open where the match is weak. Only part of the rows carry a size: once, few, many, or a class if the clone is expanded.

CDR3: CASSLGASGGAGETQYF; DNA: TGTGCCAGCAGCTTAGGGGCTAGCGGGGGGGCCGGGGAGACCCAGTACTTC; J: TRBJ2-5; D: TRBD2; V: TRBV7-2; size: once
CDR3: CASSQSPVSYEQYF; DNA: TGTGCCAGCAGCCAAAGCCCGGTATCCTACGAGCAGTACTTC; J: TRBJ2-7; D: NA; V: TRBV11-3; size: NA
CDR3: CSSSPGRGKGNTEAFF; DNA: TGTTCCAGCAGCCCCGGAAGGGGGAAAGGTAACACTGAAGCTTTCTTT; J: TRBJ1-1; D: NA; V: TRBV7-9; size: NA
CDR3: CASSLRGLGAKNIQYF; DNA: TGTGCCAGCAGCCTTAGGGGGCTCGGGGCCAAAAACATTCAGTACTTC; J: TRBJ2-4; D: TRBD1; V: TRBV14; size: NA
CDR3: CASSEWGQVFNQETQYF; DNA: TGTGCCAGCAGTGAATGGGGACAGGTGTTTAACCAAGAGACCCAGTACTTC; J: TRBJ2-5; D: TRBD1; V: TRBV25-1; size: once
CDR3: CASSPPGQGAREKLFF; DNA: TGTGCCAGCAGTCCTCCGGGACAGGGGGCGAGGGAAAAACTGTTTTTT; J: TRBJ1-4; D: TRBD1; V: TRBV28; size: few
CDR3: CATSGNVRNTEAFF; DNA: TGTGCCACCTCAGGGAATGTCCGAAACACTGAAGCTTTCTTT; J: TRBJ1-1; D: NA; V: TRBV6-1; size: NA
CDR3: CASSLDPTGVGSPLHF; DNA: TGTGCCAGCAGCTTGGACCCGACAGGGGTAGGATCACCCCTCCACTTT; J: TRBJ1-6; D: TRBD1; V: TRBV5-8; size: NA
CDR3: CASSEKTGSNSPLHF; DNA: TGTGCCAGCAGTGAAAAGACAGGGTCTAATTCACCCCTCCACTTT; J: TRBJ1-6; D: TRBD1; V: TRBV6-1; size: NA
CDR3: CASSLGQGGHEQYF; DNA: TGCGCCAGCAGTCTGGGACAGGGGGGGCACGAGCAGTACTTC; J: TRBJ2-7; D: TRBD1; V: TRBV4-1; size: NA
CDR3: CASSPGPRNYGYTF; DNA: TGTGCCAGCAGTCCCGGCCCGCGGAACTATGGCTACACCTTC; J: TRBJ1-2; D: NA; V: TRBV27; size: NA
CDR3: CARSLVAGIADTQYF; DNA: TGTGCCAGAAGCTTGGTAGCGGGCATTGCAGATACGCAGTATTTT; J: TRBJ2-3; D: TRBD2; V: TRBV5-3; size: NA
CDR3: CASSKGQGRFSGNTIYF; DNA: TGTGCCAGTAGTAAAGGACAGGGCCGCTTCTCTGGAAACACCATATATTTT; J: TRBJ1-3; D: TRBD1; V: TRBV19; size: NA
CDR3: CASSLFVLGQNQPQHF; DNA: TGTGCCAGCAGCTTGTTTGTTTTGGGACAGAACCAGCCCCAGCATTTT; J: TRBJ1-5; D: TRBD1; V: TRBV5-6; size: NA
CDR3: CATSVRGGETQYF; DNA: TGTGCCACCAGCGTACGGGGGGGAGAGACCCAGTACTTC; J: TRBJ2-5; D: TRBD2; V: TRBV15; size: NA
CDR3: CASSQTENYGYTF; DNA: TGTGCCAGCAGCCAGACAGAGAACTATGGCTACACCTTC; J: TRBJ1-2; D: NA; V: TRBV6-5; size: NA
CDR3: CSARYARVQFF; DNA: TGCAGTGCTAGATACGCGCGAGTGCAGTTCTTC; J: TRBJ2-1; D: NA; V: TRBV20-1; size: NA
CDR3: CASSQVGSSEQYF; DNA: TGCGCCAGCAGCCAAGTGGGGAGTTCTGAGCAGTACTTC; J: TRBJ2-7; D: NA; V: TRBV4-1; size: NA
CDR3: CAGRDATNEKLFF; DNA: TGTGCCGGTCGGGATGCAACTAATGAAAAACTGTTTTTT; J: TRBJ1-4; D: NA; V: TRBV2; size: few
CDR3: CASSFNRDPPGNTIYF; DNA: TGTGCCAGCAGCTTTAACAGGGACCCACCTGGAAACACCATATATTTT; J: TRBJ1-3; D: NA; V: TRBV11-2; size: few
CDR3: CATSRPIDTYYGYTF; DNA: TGTGCCACCAGCAGACCCATCGACACTTACTATGGCTACACCTTC; J: TRBJ1-2; D: NA; V: TRBV15; size: NA
CDR3: CAWAQGAGELFF; DNA: TGTGCCTGGGCACAGGGGGCCGGGGAGCTGTTTTTT; J: TRBJ2-2; D: TRBD1; V: TRBV30; size: NA
CDR3: CASTNRDSPF; DNA: TGTGCCAGTACGAACCGGGACAGTCCCTTC; J: TRBJ1-2; D: TRBD1; V: TRBV19; size: few
CDR3: CASRGGEPPSYEQYF; DNA: TGTGCCAGCAGAGGAGGAGAACCCCCATCCTACGAGCAGTACTTC; J: TRBJ2-7; D: NA; V: TRBV6-1; size: NA
CDR3: CASSSASGRTAQYF; DNA: TGTGCCAGCAGCTCAGCTAGCGGGCGGACGGCCCAGTACTTC; J: TRBJ2-5; D: TRBD2; V: TRBV7-9; size: NA
CDR3: CSVGGGEQFF; DNA: TGCAGCGTTGGGGGCGGAGAGCAGTTCTTC; J: TRBJ2-1; D: NA; V: TRBV29-1; size: NA
CDR3: CASSPQGLAGVGETQYF; DNA: TGTGCCAGCAGTCCACAGGGACTAGCGGGAGTTGGTGAGACCCAGTACTTC; J: TRBJ2-5; D: TRBD2; V: TRBV27; size: NA
CDR3: CAWSRGDTSSYNSPLHF; DNA: TGTGCCTGGAGCCGGGGAGACACTAGCTCCTATAATTCACCCCTCCACTTT; J: TRBJ1-6; D: NA; V: TRBV30; size: NA
CDR3: CASQWREGYNEQFF; DNA: TGTGCCAGCCAATGGCGGGAGGGATACAATGAGCAGTTCTTC; J: TRBJ2-1; D: TRBD2; V: TRBV6-5; size: NA
CDR3: CASSMGAGGIYEQYF; DNA: TGTGCCAGTAGTATGGGGGCAGGGGGCATATACGAGCAGTACTTC; J: TRBJ2-7; D: TRBD1; V: TRBV19; size: NA
CDR3: CASSIGLGDQETQYF; DNA: TGTGCCAGTAGTATAGGTCTCGGGGACCAAGAGACCCAGTACTTC; J: TRBJ2-5; D: NA; V: TRBV19; size: once
CDR3: CASSFRRGRDTEAFF; DNA: TGTGCCAGCAGTTTCCGCCGGGGAAGGGACACTGAAGCTTTCTTT; J: TRBJ1-1; D: NA; V: TRBV6-5; size: NA
CDR3: CASSRGTPSTDTQYF; DNA: TGCGCCAGCAGTCGCGGGACGCCGAGCACAGATACGCAGTATTTT; J: TRBJ2-3; D: NA; V: TRBV4-1; size: few
CDR3: CASSLGGYTDTQYF; DNA: TGTGCCAGCAGTTTGGGAGGGTACACAGATACGCAGTATTTT; J: TRBJ2-3; D: TRBD2; V: TRBV27; size: NA
CDR3: CASSLDEGASGGVTYNEQFF; DNA: TGTGCCAGCAGCTTAGATGAGGGGGCTAGCGGGGGGGTGACCTACAATGAGCAGTTCTTC; J: TRBJ2-1; D: TRBD2; V: TRBV11-2; size: NA
CDR3: CASKGQPLNSPLHF; DNA: TGTGCCAGCAAGGGACAGCCCCTTAATTCACCCCTCCACTTT; J: TRBJ1-6; D: TRBD1; V: TRBV6-1; size: NA
CDR3: CASSYLVGAHEQFF; DNA: TGTGCCAGCAGTTACTTGGTTGGAGCCCATGAGCAGTTCTTC; J: TRBJ2-1; D: NA; V: TRBV6-5; size: NA
CDR3: CASSPWGDAQYF; DNA: TGTGCCAGCTCACCCTGGGGGGACGCGCAGTACTTC; J: TRBJ2-7; D: NA; V: TRBV18; size: NA
CDR3: CASSLARGVTGNTIYF; DNA: TGTGCCAGCAGCTTGGCCCGGGGGGTGACGGGAAACACCATATATTTT; J: TRBJ1-3; D: NA; V: TRBV7-9; size: NA
CDR3: CASSAGTSRTDTQYF; DNA: TGTGCCAGCAGCGCCGGGACTAGCCGCACAGATACGCAGTATTTT; J: TRBJ2-3; D: TRBD2; V: TRBV5-5; size: NA
CDR3: CASKTGPYSYEQYF; DNA: TGTGCCAGCAAAACAGGACCTTACTCCTACGAGCAGTACTTC; J: TRBJ2-7; D: NA; V: TRBV5-5; size: NA
CDR3: CASSQQPGTGLYNEQFF; DNA: TGCGCCAGCAGCCAACAACCCGGGACAGGGCTGTACAATGAGCAGTTCTTC; J: TRBJ2-1; D: TRBD1; V: TRBV5-1; size: once
CDR3: CASTLDSSYNEQFF; DNA: TGCGCCAGCACACTCGATAGCAGTTACAATGAGCAGTTCTTC; J: TRBJ2-1; D: NA; V: TRBV5-1; size: NA
CDR3: CAMGSSNYYEQYF; DNA: TGTGCCATGGGGAGTAGCAATTACTACGAGCAGTACTTC; J: TRBJ2-7; D: NA; V: TRBV10-3; size: NA
CDR3: CASSQGQGGNTIYF; DNA: TGTGCCAGCAGCCAAGGGCAGGGGGGAAACACCATATATTTT; J: TRBJ1-3; D: NA; V: TRBV14; size: NA
CDR3: CASSILLGQDTEAFF; DNA: TGTGCCAGTAGTATTTTATTAGGCCAGGACACTGAAGCTTTCTTT; J: TRBJ1-1; D: NA; V: TRBV19; size: NA
CDR3: CASSQSPGQNTEAFF; DNA: TGTGCCAGCAGCCAATCCCCGGGACAGAACACTGAAGCTTTCTTT; J: TRBJ1-1; D: NA; V: TRBV7-3; size: NA
CDR3: CASTVTGGAYEQYF; DNA: TGTGCCAGCACGGTAACAGGGGGTGCCTACGAGCAGTACTTC; J: TRBJ2-7; D: TRBD1; V: TRBV28; size: NA
CDR3: CAWRSLGLAGGLGNEQFF; DNA: TGTGCCTGGAGATCCCTAGGACTAGCGGGAGGCCTCGGGAATGAGCAGTTCTTC; J: TRBJ2-1; D: TRBD2; V: TRBV30; size: NA
CDR3: CASSLLTGSLTDTQYF; DNA: TGTGCCAGCAGTTTATTGACGGGGTCCCTCACAGATACGCAGTATTTT; J: TRBJ2-3; D: NA; V: TRBV28; size: NA
CDR3: CASSNLGQGEGYTF; DNA: TGTGCCAGTAGTAACCTCGGACAGGGGGAAGGCTACACCTTC; J: TRBJ1-2; D: TRBD1; V: TRBV19; size: once
CDR3: CASSLRGGSYEQYF; DNA: TGTGCCAGCAGCTTACGGGGGGGTTCCTACGAGCAGTACTTC; J: TRBJ2-7; D: TRBD2; V: TRBV7-6; size: NA
CDR3: CASRPPRGMGQPQHF; DNA: TGTGCCAGCAGACCTCCTAGAGGGATGGGGCAGCCCCAGCATTTT; J: TRBJ1-5; D: NA; V: TRBV28; size: NA
CDR3: CASSTRDTDTQYF; DNA: TGCGCCAGCAGTACTCGGGACACAGATACGCAGTATTTT; J: TRBJ2-3; D: NA; V: TRBV5-1; size: NA
CDR3: CASSQEGRTNSNQPQHF; DNA: TGCGCCAGCAGCCAAGAAGGCAGGACAAATAGCAATCAGCCCCAGCATTTT; J: TRBJ1-5; D: NA; V: TRBV4-3; size: NA
CDR3: CATSSMQGARGNTIYF; DNA: TGTGCCACCAGCAGCATGCAGGGGGCGCGGGGAAACACCATATATTTT; J: TRBJ1-3; D: TRBD1; V: TRBV15; size: few